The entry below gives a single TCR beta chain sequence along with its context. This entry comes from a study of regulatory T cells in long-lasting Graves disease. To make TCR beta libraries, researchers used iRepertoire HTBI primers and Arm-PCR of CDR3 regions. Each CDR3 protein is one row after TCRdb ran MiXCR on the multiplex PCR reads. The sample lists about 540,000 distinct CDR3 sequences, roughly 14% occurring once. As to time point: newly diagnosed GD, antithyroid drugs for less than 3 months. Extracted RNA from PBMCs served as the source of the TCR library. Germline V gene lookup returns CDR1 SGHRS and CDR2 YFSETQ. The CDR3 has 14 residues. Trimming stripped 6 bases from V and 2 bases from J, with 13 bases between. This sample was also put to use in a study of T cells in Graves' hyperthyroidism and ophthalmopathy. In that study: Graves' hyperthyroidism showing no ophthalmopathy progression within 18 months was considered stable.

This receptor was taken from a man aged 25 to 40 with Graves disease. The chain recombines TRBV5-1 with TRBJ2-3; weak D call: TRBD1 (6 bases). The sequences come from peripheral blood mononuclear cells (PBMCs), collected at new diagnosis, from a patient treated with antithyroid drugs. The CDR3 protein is CASTMTGFTDTQYF. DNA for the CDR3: TGCGCCAGCACCATGACAGGATTCACAGATACGCAGTATTTT.